The clone carrying this T cell receptor (beta chain) occurred once. The antigen remains undetermined. These data are taken from a study of T cell repertoires and leukemia-associated antigens. The wider study: Samples yielded about 3.3 to 5.5 million effective reads each, 15 million to 20 million overall. Study-wide points: Whether expanded clones are antigen-specific and functional remains untested.

Germline CDR1 reads SGHTA; CDR2 reads FQGNSA. The CDR3 spans 16 residues. The V end was cut by 5 bases, the J end by 9 bases, with 23 bases between. TCRdb processed the 5' RACE reads anew with MiXCR; each CDR3 protein has one entry. The data contain 14,000 or so distinct CDR3 sequences, about 40% of them singletons. The CD3+ T cells first had an overnight rest without serum. V gene TRBV7-2 combines with J gene TRBJ2-1, with D tentatively TRBD1 (6 bases). The source of this sequence is a female donor in good health. Sequences were obtained from CD3+ T cells sorted from blood and cultured. CDR3 sequence (DNA): TGTGCCAGCAGCCCCAGGAGGAGTGGGGGCATAGGTGAGCAGTTCTTC. It yields the protein CASSPRRSGGIGEQFF.